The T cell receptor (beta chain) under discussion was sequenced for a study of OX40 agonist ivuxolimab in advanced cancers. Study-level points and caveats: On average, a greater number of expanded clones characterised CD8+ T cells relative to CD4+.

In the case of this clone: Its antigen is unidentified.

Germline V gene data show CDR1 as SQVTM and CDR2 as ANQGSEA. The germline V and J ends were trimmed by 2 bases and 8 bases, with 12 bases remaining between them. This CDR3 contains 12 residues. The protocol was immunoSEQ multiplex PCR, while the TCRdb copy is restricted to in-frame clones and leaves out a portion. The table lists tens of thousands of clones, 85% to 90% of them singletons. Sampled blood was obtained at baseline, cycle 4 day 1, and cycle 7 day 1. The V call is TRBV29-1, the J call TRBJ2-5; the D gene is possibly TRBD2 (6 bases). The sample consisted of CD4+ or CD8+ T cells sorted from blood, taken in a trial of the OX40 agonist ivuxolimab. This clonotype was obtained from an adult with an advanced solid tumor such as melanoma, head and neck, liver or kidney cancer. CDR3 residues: CSVERSSDTQYF. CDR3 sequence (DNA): TGCAGCGTTGAACGCTCTAGCGATACCCAGTACTTC. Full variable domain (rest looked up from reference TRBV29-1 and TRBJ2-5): SAVISQKPSRDICQRGTSLTIQCQVDSQVTMMFWYRQQPGQSLTLIATANQGSEATYESGFVIDKFPISRPNLTFSTLTVSNMSPEDSSIYLCSVERSSDTQYFGPGTRLLVL.